This T cell receptor beta chain was captured by sequencing in a study of T cell repertoires in aging, cancer and after chemotherapy. Overall study: Donor ages fell into six groups from 30 or younger up to 70 or older. Points from the study as a whole: Compared with age-matched healthy donors, untreated hematological or solid cancer patients showed higher blood TCR clonality.

Peripheral blood genomic DNA, not sorted cells or RNA, was the template. Points on this clonotype: The target antigen is unknown.

A mixed TRB-A/B primer pool amplified rearranged TRB by multiplex touch-down PCR. TCRdb reanalysed the multiplex PCR reads using MiXCR and keeps one entry per CDR3 protein. The sample holds about 910 distinct CDR3 sequences, approximately 60% seen once. The receptor comes from a human donor with a blood cancer. Specimen: blood.

The CDR3 region is CASSPGLQDTGEKLFF. CDR3 DNA sequence: TGTGCCAGCAGCCCCGGCCTCCAGGACACCGGCGAAAAACTGTTTTTT. The chain carries TRBV5-4 and TRBJ1-4; D is perhaps TRBD1 (5 bases). Deletions cut 4 bases from V and 8 bases from J, with 21 bases between. Germline-derived CDR1 and CDR2 are SGHNT and YYREEE (reference sequence). This CDR3 spans 16 amino acids.